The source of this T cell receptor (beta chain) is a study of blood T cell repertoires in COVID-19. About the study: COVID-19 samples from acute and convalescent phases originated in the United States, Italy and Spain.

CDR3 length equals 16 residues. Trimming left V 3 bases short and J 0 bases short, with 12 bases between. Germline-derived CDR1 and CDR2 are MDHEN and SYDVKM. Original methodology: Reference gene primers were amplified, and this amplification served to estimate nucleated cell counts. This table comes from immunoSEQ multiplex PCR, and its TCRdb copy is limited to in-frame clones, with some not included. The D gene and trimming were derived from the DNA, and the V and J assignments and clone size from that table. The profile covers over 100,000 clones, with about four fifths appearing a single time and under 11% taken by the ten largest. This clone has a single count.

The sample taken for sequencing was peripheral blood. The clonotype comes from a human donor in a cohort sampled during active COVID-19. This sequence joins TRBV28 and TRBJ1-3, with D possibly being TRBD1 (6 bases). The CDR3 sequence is CASSLSPGDSGNTIYF. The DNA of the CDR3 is TGTGCCAGCAGTTTGTCCCCAGGGGACTCTGGAAACACCATATATTTT.